This T cell receptor beta chain was found in a study of T-cell reconstitution after alpha-beta-depleted transplantation in children. CDR3 length equals 15 residues. V was pared by 3 bases and J by 8 bases, with 17 bases between. The germline CDR1 and CDR2 sequences are SEHNR and FQNEAQ (reference sequence). Unique molecular identifiers were used to barcode this TCRbeta library. A single record per CDR3 protein comes from TCRdb applying MiXCR to the PCR reads. The sample shows about a million distinct CDR3 sequences, around 30% of them seen only once. The study's findings and limits: T-cell counts and diversity were attributed mostly to newly produced T cells one year after transplant.

With respect to this clonotype: The antigen remains unidentified.

The specimen comprised PBMCs, mostly from graft donor cells, sampled 360 days after TCRalphabeta/CD19-depleted stem cell transplant. The chain joins TRBV7-9 to TRBJ2-4; possibly TRBD1 or TRBD2 for D (5 bases each). The receptor's source is a boy in the first two years of life who had a stem cell transplant for SCID, so the T cells may come from the graft donor. The CDR3 bases are TGTGCCAGCAGCTTTGGGGGACCGTGGATTGACATTCAGTACTTC. Its translation is CASSFGGPWIDIQYF.